The 30 T cell receptor beta chains below come from one sample, sequenced in a study of spatial heterogeneity in lung cancer (dated by TCRdb to between 2019 and 2020). Receptor amplification or capture employed 5' RACE. These reads were obtained on a NextSeq 500. In-frame beta chains were kept once TCRdb had trimmed the public reads at Q25 with fastp and called clones with MiXCR. Here each entry gathers all rows of one CDR3 protein and keeps the most common genes and DNA. This sample holds some 11,000 distinct CDR3 sequences; more than 4.5% were observed only once. The ten largest clones represent around an eighth of the sample. Study-level results and caveats: A correlation was observed between the number of expanded intratumoral alpha and beta TCRs and the tumor nonsynonymous mutation count.

These receptors have no identified antigens. Reading the label with the study, this specimen's time point is: sample taken at primary tumor resection. The sample in question was lung tumor tissue, obtained at surgery. All receptors come from a male donor with early-stage non-small cell lung cancer.

This clonotype was detected ten times or more. The library was prepared for alpha chains; this beta chain is a stray read, so its frequency means little. This chain links TRBV29-1 with TRBJ2-3, with a weak D call TRBD1 (5 bases). Per the germline V gene, CDR1 is SQVTM and CDR2 is ANQGSEA. Trimming removed 5 bases at V and 2 bases at J, with 11 bases between. This CDR3 spans 13 amino acids. CDR3 nucleotide sequence: TGCAGCGTTCAACTGACAGCCACAGATACGCAGTATTTT. Encoded protein: CSVQLTATDTQYF.

This clonotype was found many times. This beta chain is a stray read from a library made for alpha chains; its abundance is not meaningful. The gene calls are TRBV6-1 and TRBJ2-2, with TRBD1 matching 8 bases. CDR3 length equals 14 residues. Germline CDR1 and CDR2: MNHNS and SASEGT. J was trimmed by 8 bases and V by 5 bases; bases with no gene match: 7. The CDR3 loop reads CASSLDRESGELFF. The CDR3 region has the DNA TGTGCCAGCAGTCTGGACAGGGAATCAGGGGAGCTGTTTTTT.

In its sample, this clonotype was seen many times. This beta chain lies outside the target of a library built for alpha chains; its clone size means little. The chain recombines TRBV27 with TRBJ1-1; tentatively, D is TRBD1 (5 bases). The CDR3 consists of 15 residues. Germline CDR1 is MNHEY and CDR2 is SMNVEV (reference sequence). Trimming removed 4 bases at V and 4 bases at J, with 16 bases between. The CDR3 reads CASSSLAGKGTEAFF. Here the CDR3 DNA reads TGTGCCAGCAGTTCCCTTGCAGGGAAGGGCACTGAAGCTTTCTTT.

On this clonotype: Found in a library prepared for alpha chains, this beta chain is an off-target read, and its abundance has little meaning. J is TRBJ1-1 and V is TRBV6-2 or TRBV6-3; D might be TRBD1 (5 bases). V lost 7 bases and J 11 bases, leaving 14 bases between the germline ends. The length of the CDR3 is 11 residues. Germline values: CDR1 MNHEY, CDR2 SVGEGT. The CDR3 loop is CASTDTGGAFF. DNA for the CDR3: TGTGCCAGCACCGATACAGGAGGGGCTTTCTTT.

This clonotype was seen ten or more times. This beta chain is an off-target read within a library intended for alpha chains, so its frequency means little. The V and J genes are TRBV5-1 and TRBJ2-4, with TRBD2 matching 8 bases. In germline, CDR1 is SGHRS, CDR2 YFSETQ. The CDR3 extends over 17 amino acids. V trimming: 0 bases; J trimming: 6 bases; junction bases outside the gene matches: 11. In DNA form, the CDR3 reads TGCGCCAGCAGCTTGGCCCCCAATAGCGGGGAGTCAAACATTCAGTACTTC. Its translation is CASSLAPNSGESNIQYF.

In this sample, this clonotype is large. Since the library was made to target alpha chains, this beta chain is a stray read and its abundance is not meaningful. The J gene is TRBJ1-6, the V gene TRBV27, with no clear D. This CDR3 has 18 residues. Germline values: CDR1 MNHEY, CDR2 SMNVEV (reference sequence). V lost 6 bases to trimming and J lost 0 bases, with 18 bases between them. CDR3 protein: CASSGLRGGSSYNSPLHF. The CDR3 coding sequence is TGTGCCAGCAGCGGCCTTAGAGGCGGAAGCTCCTATAATTCACCCCTCCACTTT.

The sample holds many counts of this clonotype. The library was built for alpha chains, so this beta chain is an off-target read and its size means little. This chain links TRBV24-1 with TRBJ2-1, with D unclear. The germline V gene has CDR1 KGHDR and CDR2 SFDVKD. The CDR3 covers 17 residues. V lost 8 bases to trimming and J lost 1 base, with 20 bases between them. CDR3 protein: CATTPRDGTGSYNEQFF. DNA for the CDR3: TGTGCCACCACGCCCCGCGATGGCACCGGTTCCTACAATGAGCAGTTCTTC.

This clonotype occurred many times. Being off target in a library aimed at alpha chains, this beta chain has a size of little meaning. V is TRBV10-3 and J is TRBJ2-7, with D perhaps TRBD2 (6 bases). CDR1 is ENHRY, CDR2 SYGVKD, per germline. V gave up 3 bases and J gave up 5 bases, with 23 bases separating them. This CDR3 is built from 17 residues. The CDR3 loop reads CAISDLKLSGFLHEQYF. CDR3 in DNA: TGTGCCATCAGTGACTTGAAGTTGAGCGGGTTCTTGCACGAGCAGTACTTC.

With respect to this clonotype: Found in a library prepared for alpha chains, this beta chain is an off-target read, and its abundance has little meaning. J is TRBJ2-3 and V is TRBV7-2; the match to TRBD2 covers 10 bases. This CDR3 region has 14 residues. Germline CDR1 reads SGHTA; CDR2 reads FQGNSA. J was trimmed by 4 bases and V by 5 bases; bases with no gene match: 3. The DNA for the CDR3 is TGTGCCAGCAGCCCCGGACTAGCGGCAGATACGCAGTATTTT. Translation: CASSPGLAADTQYF.

This clonotype has a count of ten or more. This beta chain is a stray read from a library made for alpha chains; its abundance is not meaningful. V gene TRBV28 combines with J gene TRBJ1-5, with 9 nucleotides matching TRBD1. This CDR3 has 16 residues. Germline CDR1 MDHEN, CDR2 SYDVKM. The J segment lost 3 bases and the V segment lost 4 bases, leaving 7 bases of the junction unmatched. This CDR3 reads CASSSLWTGDNQPQHF. CDR3 DNA sequence: TGTGCCAGCAGTTCACTCTGGACAGGGGACAATCAGCCCCAGCATTTT.

Notes on this clonotype: A library prepared for alpha chains yielded this beta chain as an off-target read; its size is of little meaning. The chain joins TRBV20-1 to TRBJ2-1; D call uncertain. This CDR3 is 12 amino acids long. V lost 4 bases and J lost 7, with 11 bases in between. Germline CDR1 reads DFQATT; CDR2 reads SNEGSKA (reference sequence). Here the CDR3 reads CSANPVENEQFF. The CDR3 DNA reads TGCAGTGCTAATCCGGTCGAAAATGAGCAGTTCTTC.

The table lists this clonotype with a few counts. This beta chain turned up in a library designed for alpha chains; as an off-target read, its abundance says little. The rearrangement joins TRBV7-2 to TRBJ2-3; tentatively, D is TRBD2 (6 bases). CDR1 is SGHTA and CDR2 is FQGNSA in the germline V gene. Trimming cost V 4 bases and J 0 bases, with 8 bases left between them. This CDR3 has 14 residues. The DNA of the CDR3 is TGTGCCAGCAGCTCGGGGGTTAGCACAGATACGCAGTATTTT. Translating gives CASSSGVSTDTQYF.

This clonotype was seen repeatedly, ten times or more. This beta chain came through as a stray read in a library set up for alpha chains, and its size says little. The chain links TRBV5-1 to TRBJ1-1; 9 bases align to TRBD1. Germline V gene sequence: CDR1 SGHRS, CDR2 YFSETQ. The CDR3 runs to 13 residues. Losses at the gene ends were 5 bases for V and 1 base for J; bases not matched to a gene: 0. The CDR3: CASRTGGNTEAFF. The CDR3 nucleotides are TGCGCCAGCAGGACAGGGGGGAACACTGAAGCTTTCTTT.

This clonotype was found many times. This beta chain is an off-target read within a library intended for alpha chains, so its frequency means little. This sequence joins TRBV11-2 and TRBJ2-1, with a weak D call TRBD2 (7 bases). The ends were cut back, 3 bases at V and 4 bases at J, with 13 bases in the middle. This CDR3 spans 15 amino acids. The germline CDR1 and CDR2 sequences are SGHAT and FQNNGV. CDR3 amino acids: CASSFGRGGYNEQFF. The CDR3 bases are TGTGCCAGCAGCTTCGGTAGGGGGGGGTACAATGAGCAGTTCTTC.

This clonotype is deemed medium-sized. With the library built for alpha chains, this beta chain is off target and its frequency is not meaningful. This chain links TRBV19 with TRBJ2-5, with 8 bases fitting TRBD1. In germline, CDR1 is LNHDA, CDR2 SQIVND (reference sequence). V gave up 8 bases and J gave up 1 base; unmatched junction bases: 6. The CDR3 consists of 14 residues. The CDR3 sequence: CASSDRGFQETQYF. CDR3 coding DNA: TGTGCCAGTTCAGACAGGGGATTCCAAGAGACCCAGTACTTC.

As to this clonotype: Within a library made for alpha chains, this beta chain is off target, and its count is uninformative. The chain couples TRBV2 to TRBJ1-5; the D is unclear. V lost 6 bases, J lost 3 bases, and 12 bases lay in between. This CDR3 contains 14 residues. Germline V gives CDR1 SNHLY, CDR2 FYNNEI. CDR3: CASRPTSSNQPQHF. The CDR3 DNA reads TGTGCCAGCAGGCCGACAAGCTCCAATCAGCCCCAGCATTTT.

This clonotype was picked up many times. This beta chain turned up in a library designed for alpha chains; as an off-target read, its abundance says little. The V gene is TRBV10-3, the J gene TRBJ2-3, with no clear D. Germline CDR1 ENHRY, CDR2 SYGVKD. The CDR3 has 14 residues. V dropped 3 bases and J dropped 0 bases, with 7 bases sitting between them. CDR3 nucleotide sequence: TGTGCCATCAGTGAAATTAGTAGCACAGATACGCAGTATTTT. Translation gives CAISEISSTDTQYF.

Ten or more counts support this clonotype. This beta chain was picked up by a library intended for alpha chains and is off target, so its count carries little meaning. This chain joins TRBV28 and TRBJ1-6; 7 bases are shared with TRBD1. The germline gives CDR1 MDHEN, CDR2 SYDVKM. The V gene end was trimmed by 2 bases and the J gene end by 5 bases; junction bases not matched to a gene: 12. The CDR3 runs to 18 residues. The CDR3 DNA is TGTGCCAGCAGTTTAAGGGCAGGGGGTTTTTGGGATAATTCACCCCTCCACTTT. It specifies CASSLRAGGFWDNSPLHF. The entire variable domain, with the rest obtained from reference TRBV28 and TRBJ1-6, is as follows: DVKVTQSSRYLVKRTGEKVFLECVQDMDHENMFWYRQDPGLGLRLIYFSYDVKMKEKGDIPEGYSVSREKKERFSLILESASTNQTSMYLCASSLRAGGFWDNSPLHFGNGTRLTVT.

To note about this clonotype: Since it is a stray read in a library aimed at alpha chains, this beta chain has a size that is not meaningful. This chain connects TRBV7-9 to TRBJ2-3; D is possibly TRBD2 (5 bases). This CDR3 has 12 amino acids. V lost 8 bases and J lost 2, with 8 bases in between. Germline V lookup: CDR1 SEHNR, CDR2 FQNEAQ (reference sequence). The CDR3 region is CASVAPTDTQYF. DNA for the CDR3: TGTGCCAGCGTAGCGCCCACAGATACGCAGTATTTT. Looking up the rest from reference TRBV7-9 and TRBJ2-3 gives the full variable domain: DTGVSQNPRHKITKRGQNVTFRCDPISEHNRLYWYRQTLGQGPEFLTYFQNEAQLEKSRLLSDRFSAERPKGSFSTLEIQRTEQGDSAMYLCASVAPTDTQYFGPGTRLTVL.

To note about this clonotype: The library was prepared for alpha chains; this beta chain is a stray read, so its frequency means little. CDR3 loop: CASSQKGDSTNSNQPQHF. The CDR3, as DNA: TGTGCCAGCAGCCAAAAGGGGGACAGTACTAATAGCAATCAGCCCCAGCATTTT. This chain connects TRBV4-2 to TRBJ1-5, with TRBD1 matching over 7 bases. The germline CDR1 and CDR2 sequences are LGHNA and YNFKEQ. V lost 2 bases, J lost 0 bases, and 10 bases stayed unmatched. The CDR3 runs to 18 residues.

The sample holds a few counts of this clonotype. This beta chain was picked up by a library intended for alpha chains and is off target, so its count carries little meaning. V usage is TRBV10-3 and J usage is TRBJ2-7, with TRBD2 matching 13 bases. Per the germline V gene, CDR1 is ENHRY and CDR2 is SYGVKD. There are 19 residues in the CDR3. After removal of 4 bases from V and 4 bases from J, the junction contained 16 bases not matched to a gene. The CDR3 reads CAISALLAGGPNAGYEQYF. The CDR3 region has the DNA TGTGCCATCAGTGCGTTACTAGCGGGAGGGCCAAATGCCGGGTACGAGCAGTACTTC.

Of note for this clonotype: This beta chain appears as a stray read in a library generated for alpha chains; its size is not informative. CDR3 in DNA: TGTGCCAGCACCCATCCTCGACAGGGGACTGAAGCTTTCTTT. Residues: CASTHPRQGTEAFF. V gene TRBV6-2 or TRBV6-3 combines with J gene TRBJ1-1; TRBD1 aligns across 8 bases. The germline gives CDR1 MNHEY, CDR2 SVGEGT. After removal of 7 bases from V and 5 bases from J, the junction contained 9 bases not matched to a gene. The CDR3 consists of 14 residues.

This clonotype was recorded many times. For a library built for alpha chains, this beta chain is a stray read; little rests on its size. The chain joins TRBV2 to TRBJ1-6; 9 nucleotides match TRBD1. Germline values: CDR1 SNHLY, CDR2 FYNNEI. J gave up 6 bases and V 9 bases, and 3 bases lay outside the gene matches. This CDR3 has 13 residues. The CDR3 DNA reads as TGTGCCAGTGGGACAGGGTTTAATTCACCCCTCCACTTT. Translating gives CASGTGFNSPLHF.

This clonotype was detected only a few times. The size of this beta chain means little, since it is a stray read in a library made for alpha chains. The rearrangement joins TRBV5-1 to TRBJ1-1; unclear D gene. There are 14 residues in the CDR3. Per germline, CDR1 SGHRS and CDR2 YFSETQ. V lost 2 bases, J lost 4 bases, and 12 bases lay in between. This CDR3 reads CASSFGGLATEAFF. Here the CDR3 DNA reads TGCGCCAGCAGCTTTGGAGGGCTCGCCACTGAAGCTTTCTTT.

This clonotype occurred many times. As an off-target read in a library built for alpha chains, this beta chain has a frequency of little significance. The chain carries TRBV3-1 and TRBJ2-3; 7 nucleotides match TRBD2. CDR1 LGHDT and CDR2 YNNKEL come from the germline V gene (reference sequence). The CDR3 has 15 amino acids. J was trimmed by 2 bases and V by 4 bases; bases with no gene match: 6. CDR3 DNA sequence: TGTGCCAGCAGCCGGACTAGTAGTGCCACAGATACGCAGTATTTT. Encoded protein: CASSRTSSATDTQYF.

Relative to its sample, this clonotype is medium-sized. As an off-target read in a library built for alpha chains, this beta chain has a frequency of little significance. The gene calls are TRBV12-3 or TRBV12-4 and TRBJ2-3; tentatively, D is TRBD2 (5 bases). CDR3 length: 14 amino acids. Trimming removed 5 bases at V and 2 bases at J, with 11 bases between. CDR3 sequence: CASSLTIPTDTQYF. CDR3 DNA sequence: TGTGCCAGCAGTCTGACTATCCCCACAGATACGCAGTATTTT.

This clonotype has ten or more counts. The library was built for alpha chains, so this beta chain is an off-target read and its size means little. The V call is TRBV29-1, the J call TRBJ1-2; D remains ambiguous. CDR3 length: 11 amino acids. V lost 0 bases to trimming and J lost 8 bases, with 7 bases between them. Germline lookup yields CDR1 SQVTM and CDR2 ANQGSEA. The CDR3 spells CSVEDVGGYTF. In DNA form, the CDR3 reads TGCAGCGTTGAAGATGTCGGCGGCTACACCTTC. The variable domain in full, completed from reference TRBV29-1 and TRBJ1-2, reads SAVISQKPSRDICQRGTSLTIQCQVDSQVTMMFWYRQQPGQSLTLIATANQGSEATYESGFVIDKFPISRPNLTFSTLTVSNMSPEDSSIYLCSVEDVGGYTFGSGTRLTVV.

Judged by abundance, this clonotype is medium-sized. This beta chain came through as a stray read in a library set up for alpha chains, and its size says little. The chain carries TRBV12-3 or TRBV12-4 and TRBJ2-7; 9 bases match TRBD1. There are 14 residues in the CDR3. V gave up 6 bases and J gave up 1 base; unmatched junction bases: 4. CDR3 nucleotides: TGTGCCAGCAGGGGACAGGGAGATTCCTACGAGCAGTACTTC. Translation: CASRGQGDSYEQYF.

This clonotype was recorded at least ten times. This beta chain is an unintended read in a library built for alpha chains; its size means little. J is TRBJ1-1 and V is TRBV12-3 or TRBV12-4; tentative D call: TRBD1 (5 bases). The CDR3 is 14 residues long. Trimming left V 3 bases short and J 4 bases short, with 12 bases between. The CDR3, as DNA: TGTGCCAGCAGTTTGTGGGGGGTGGGCACTGAAGCTTTCTTT. It is translated as CASSLWGVGTEAFF.

This clonotype was detected ten times or more. As an off-target read in a library built for alpha chains, this beta chain has a frequency of little significance. The J gene is TRBJ1-5, the V gene TRBV25-1; 7 bases line up with TRBD1. The CDR3 spans 14 residues. The germline V gene has CDR1 MGHDK and CDR2 SYGVNS. The junction had 4 bases not matched to a gene; V was cut back by 3 bases and J by 5 bases. CDR3 in DNA: TGTGCCAGCAGTGAGGTTACAGGGGATCAGCCCCAGCATTTT. Protein: CASSEVTGDQPQHF.